This T cell receptor (beta chain) came from a study of T cells in Graves' hyperthyroidism and ophthalmopathy. This clonotype was observed many times. Amplified TCR beta CDR3 regions came from RNA transcripts. The HTBI set primed first-round TCR CDR3 RT-PCR. TCRdb reprocessed the multiplex PCR reads with MiXCR, giving one entry per CDR3 protein. The table has roughly 98,000 distinct CDR3 sequences, roughly 37% seen once. Germline V CDR1 and CDR2: SGHTA, FQGNSA. The CDR3 length is 16 residues. After removal of 3 bases from V and 11 bases from J, the junction contained 12 bases not matched to a gene. This chain uses TRBV7-2 with TRBJ2-2; 10 nucleotides match TRBD2. The receptor was derived from a woman aged 25 to 39 with Graves' hyperthyroidism. Sequencing was performed on peripheral blood or thyroid tissue (not recorded which). CDR3 DNA: TGTGCCAGCAGCTTCCTGGGACTAGCGCCCCACCGAGAGCTGTTTTTT. The encoded protein is CASSFLGLAPHRELFF.